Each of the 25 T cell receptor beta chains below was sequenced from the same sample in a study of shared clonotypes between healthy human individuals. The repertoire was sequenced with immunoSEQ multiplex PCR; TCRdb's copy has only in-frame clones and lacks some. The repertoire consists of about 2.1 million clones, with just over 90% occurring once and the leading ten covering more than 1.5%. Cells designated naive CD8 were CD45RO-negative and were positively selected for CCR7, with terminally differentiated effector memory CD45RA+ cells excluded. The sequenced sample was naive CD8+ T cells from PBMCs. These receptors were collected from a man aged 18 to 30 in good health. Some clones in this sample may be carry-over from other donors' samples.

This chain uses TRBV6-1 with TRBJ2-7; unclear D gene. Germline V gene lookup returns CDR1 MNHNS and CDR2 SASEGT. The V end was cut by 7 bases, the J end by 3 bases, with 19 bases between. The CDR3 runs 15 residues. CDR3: CASKPREGIGYEQYF. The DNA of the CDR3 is TGTGCCAGCAAGCCCCGAGAAGGGATAGGCTACGAGCAGTACTTC.

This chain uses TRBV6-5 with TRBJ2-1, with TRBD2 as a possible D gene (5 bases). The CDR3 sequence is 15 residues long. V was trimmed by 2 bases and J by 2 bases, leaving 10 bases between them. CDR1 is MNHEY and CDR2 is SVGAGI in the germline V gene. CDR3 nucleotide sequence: TGTGCCAGCAGTTACAGCGGATCCCCCTACAATGAGCAGTTCTTC. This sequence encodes CASSYSGSPYNEQFF.

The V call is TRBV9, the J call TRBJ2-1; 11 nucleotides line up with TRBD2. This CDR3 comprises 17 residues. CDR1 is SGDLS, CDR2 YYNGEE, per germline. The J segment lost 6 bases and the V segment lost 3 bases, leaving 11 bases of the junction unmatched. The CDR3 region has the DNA TGTGCCAGCAGCGCCGGTAGCGGGAGGGCCTCCCTCAATGAGCAGTTCTTC. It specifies CASSAGSGRASLNEQFF.

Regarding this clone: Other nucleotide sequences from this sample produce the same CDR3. CDR3 protein: CASSLGASGYTF. CDR3 DNA sequence: TGTGCCAGCAGCTTGGGGGCATCTGGCTACACCTTC. The rearrangement joins TRBV7-9 to TRBJ1-2; a possible D gene is TRBD1 (6 bases). This CDR3 spans 12 amino acids. With 3 bases removed from V and 7 bases from J, the gap between germline ends came to 9 bases. Germline V lookup: CDR1 SEHNR, CDR2 FQNEAQ (reference sequence).

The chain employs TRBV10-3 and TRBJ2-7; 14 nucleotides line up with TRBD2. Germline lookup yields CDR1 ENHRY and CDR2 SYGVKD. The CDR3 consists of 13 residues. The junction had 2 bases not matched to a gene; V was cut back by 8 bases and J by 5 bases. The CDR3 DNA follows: TGTGCCATCCGGACTAGCGGGAGGAACGAGCAGTACTTC. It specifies CAIRTSGRNEQYF.

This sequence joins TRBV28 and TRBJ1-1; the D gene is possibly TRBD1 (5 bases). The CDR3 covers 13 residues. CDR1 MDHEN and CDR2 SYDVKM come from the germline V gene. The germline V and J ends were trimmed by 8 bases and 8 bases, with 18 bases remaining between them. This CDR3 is CASGWGEGAEAFF. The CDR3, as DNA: TGTGCCAGCGGATGGGGGGAAGGGGCCGAAGCTTTCTTT.

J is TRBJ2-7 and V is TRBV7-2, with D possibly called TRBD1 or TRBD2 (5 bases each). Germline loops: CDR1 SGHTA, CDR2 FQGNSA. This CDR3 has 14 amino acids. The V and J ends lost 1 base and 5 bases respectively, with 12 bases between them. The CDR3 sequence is CASSLVGAGNEQYF. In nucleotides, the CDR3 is TGTGCCAGCAGCTTAGTAGGGGCCGGGAACGAGCAGTACTTC.

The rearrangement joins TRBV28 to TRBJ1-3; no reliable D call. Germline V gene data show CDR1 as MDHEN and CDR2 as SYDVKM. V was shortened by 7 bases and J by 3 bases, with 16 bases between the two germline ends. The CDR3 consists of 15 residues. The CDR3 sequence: CASNLSPDYGNTIYF. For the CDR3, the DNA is TGTGCCAGCAACCTATCCCCGGACTATGGAAACACCATATATTTT.

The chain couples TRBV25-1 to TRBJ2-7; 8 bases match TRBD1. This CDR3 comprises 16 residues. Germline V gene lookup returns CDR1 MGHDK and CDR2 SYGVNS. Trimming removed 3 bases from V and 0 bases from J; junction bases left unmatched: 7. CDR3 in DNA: TGTGCCAGCAGTGACGTAACAGGGGGGCGCTCCTACGAGCAGTACTTC. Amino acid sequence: CASSDVTGGRSYEQYF.

The CDR3, as DNA: TGTGCCAGCAGCTTCGACAGGGTGAGCACTGAAGCTTTCTTT. This sequence encodes CASSFDRVSTEAFF. The chain joins TRBV5-6 to TRBJ1-1; 7 nucleotides match TRBD1. The ends lost 2 bases at V and 4 bases at J; junction bases unmatched: 5. CDR3 length equals 14 residues. CDR1 and CDR2 (germline): SGHDT, YYEEEE.

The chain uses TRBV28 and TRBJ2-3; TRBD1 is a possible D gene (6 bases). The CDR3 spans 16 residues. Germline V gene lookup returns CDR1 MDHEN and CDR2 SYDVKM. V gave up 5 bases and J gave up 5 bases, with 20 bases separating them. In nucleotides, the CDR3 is TGTGCCAGCAGTCCTCCCGGGACACTGCAAGAAGATACGCAGTATTTT. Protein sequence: CASSPPGTLQEDTQYF.

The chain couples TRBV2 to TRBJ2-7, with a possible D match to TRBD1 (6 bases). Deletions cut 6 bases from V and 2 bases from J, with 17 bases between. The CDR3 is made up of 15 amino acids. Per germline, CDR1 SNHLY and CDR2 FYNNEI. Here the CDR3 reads CASRVDRMETYEQYF. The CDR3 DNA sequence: TGTGCCAGCAGGGTAGACAGGATGGAAACCTACGAGCAGTACTTC.

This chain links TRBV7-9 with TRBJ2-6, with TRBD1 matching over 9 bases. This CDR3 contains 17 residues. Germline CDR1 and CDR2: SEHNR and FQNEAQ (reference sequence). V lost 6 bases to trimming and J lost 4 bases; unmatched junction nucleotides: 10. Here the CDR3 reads CASRLPGQGSGANVLTF. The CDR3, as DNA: TGTGCCAGCAGGCTCCCGGGACAGGGATCGGGGGCCAACGTCCTGACTTTC.

The CDR3 region is CASSFSGTGKGYTF. CDR3 nucleotides: TGTGCCAGCAGCTTTTCCGGGACAGGGAAGGGCTACACCTTC. V is TRBV7-2 and J is TRBJ1-2; 9 bases fit TRBD1. Trimming removed 3 bases from V and 8 bases from J; junction bases left unmatched: 7. Germline assignment: CDR1 SGHTA and CDR2 FQGNSA. The CDR3 is 14 residues long.

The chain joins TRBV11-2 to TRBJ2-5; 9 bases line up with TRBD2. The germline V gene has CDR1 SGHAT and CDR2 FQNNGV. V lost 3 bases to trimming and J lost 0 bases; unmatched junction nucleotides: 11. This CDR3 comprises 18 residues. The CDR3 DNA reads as TGTGCCAGCAGCTTCCCCGGCACTAGCGGGCAGTACCAAGAGACCCAGTACTTC. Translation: CASSFPGTSGQYQETQYF.

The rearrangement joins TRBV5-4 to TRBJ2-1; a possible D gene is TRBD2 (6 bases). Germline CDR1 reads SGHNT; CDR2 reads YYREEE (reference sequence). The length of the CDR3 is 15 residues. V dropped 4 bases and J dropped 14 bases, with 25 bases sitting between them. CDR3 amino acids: CASSMTGGFVGEEFF. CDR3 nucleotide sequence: TGTGCCAGCAGCATGACTGGTGGGTTCGTTGGGGAGGAGTTCTTC.

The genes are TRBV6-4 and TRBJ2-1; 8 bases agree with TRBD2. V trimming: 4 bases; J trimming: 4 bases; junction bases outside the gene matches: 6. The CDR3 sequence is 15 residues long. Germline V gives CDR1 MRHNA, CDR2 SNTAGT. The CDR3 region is CASSAGGLGYNEQFF. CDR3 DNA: TGTGCCAGCAGTGCCGGGGGACTAGGGTACAATGAGCAGTTCTTC.

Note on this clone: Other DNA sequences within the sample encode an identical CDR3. CDR3 DNA sequence: TGTGCCAGCTCACCATCCGGGACAGGGGGTTACGAGCAGTACTTC. It encodes CASSPSGTGGYEQYF. The chain is built from TRBV18 and TRBJ2-7, with TRBD1 identical over 11 bases. V lost 2 bases, J lost 4 bases, and 4 bases stayed unmatched. CDR3 length: 15 amino acids. Germline V CDR1 and CDR2: KGHSH, LQKENI. Drawing the rest from reference TRBV18 and TRBJ2-7, the complete variable domain is NAGVMQNPRHLVRRRGQEARLRCSPMKGHSHVYWYRQLPEEGLKFMVYLQKENIIDESGMPKERFSAEFPKEGPSILRIQQVVRGDSAAYFCASSPSGTGGYEQYFGPGTRLTVT.

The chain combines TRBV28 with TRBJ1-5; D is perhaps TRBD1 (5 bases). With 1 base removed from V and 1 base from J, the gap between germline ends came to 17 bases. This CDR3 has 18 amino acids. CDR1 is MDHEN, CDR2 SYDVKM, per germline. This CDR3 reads CASSLFVGYGASNQPQHF. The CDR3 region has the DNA TGTGCCAGCAGTTTATTTGTTGGGTACGGGGCCAGCAATCAGCCCCAGCATTTT.

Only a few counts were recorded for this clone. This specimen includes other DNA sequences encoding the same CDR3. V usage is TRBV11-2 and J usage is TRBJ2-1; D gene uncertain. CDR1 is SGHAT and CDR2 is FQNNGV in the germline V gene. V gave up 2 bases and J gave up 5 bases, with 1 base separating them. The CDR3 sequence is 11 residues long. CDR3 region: CASSLNNEQFF. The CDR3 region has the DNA TGTGCCAGCAGCTTAAACAATGAGCAGTTCTTC.

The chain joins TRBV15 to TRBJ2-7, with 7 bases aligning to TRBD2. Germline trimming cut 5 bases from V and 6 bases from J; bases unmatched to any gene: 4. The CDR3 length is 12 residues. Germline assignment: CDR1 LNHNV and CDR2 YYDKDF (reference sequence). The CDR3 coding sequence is TGTGCCACCAGCCCCGGGGGGAGCGAGCAGTACTTC. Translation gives CATSPGGSEQYF.

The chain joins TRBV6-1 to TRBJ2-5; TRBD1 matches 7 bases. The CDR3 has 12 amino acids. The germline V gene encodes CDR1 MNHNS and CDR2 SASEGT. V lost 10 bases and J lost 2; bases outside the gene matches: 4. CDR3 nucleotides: TGTGCCACGCACAGGGGTCAAGAGACCCAGTACTTC. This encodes CATHRGQETQYF.

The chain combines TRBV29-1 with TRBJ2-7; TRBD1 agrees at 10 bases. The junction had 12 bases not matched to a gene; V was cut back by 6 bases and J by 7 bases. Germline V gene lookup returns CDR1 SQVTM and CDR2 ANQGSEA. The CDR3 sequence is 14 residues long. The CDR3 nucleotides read TGCAGCGTCATCCTAGGACAGGGGGGAGGGGAGCAGTACTTC. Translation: CSVILGQGGGEQYF.

CDR3 sequence reads: CASSTTGRGETQYF. The CDR3 DNA sequence: TGTGCCAGCAGCACCACAGGGAGGGGAGAGACCCAGTACTTC. The chain links TRBV9 to TRBJ2-5; TRBD2 might be the D (7 bases). Germline V gene data show CDR1 as SGDLS and CDR2 as YYNGEE. Trimming left V 4 bases short and J 4 bases short, with 14 bases between. The CDR3 spans 14 residues.

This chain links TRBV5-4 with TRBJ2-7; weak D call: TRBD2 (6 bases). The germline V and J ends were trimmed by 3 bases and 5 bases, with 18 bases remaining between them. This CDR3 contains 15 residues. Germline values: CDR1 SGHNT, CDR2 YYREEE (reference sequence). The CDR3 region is CASSWGKDPGDEQYF. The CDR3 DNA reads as TGTGCCAGCAGCTGGGGAAAGGACCCGGGAGACGAGCAGTACTTC.